The 11 T cell receptor beta chains listed next were all sequenced from one sample in a study of blood T cell repertoires in COVID-19. The assay was immunoSEQ multiplex PCR, and TCRdb's table has in-frame clones only and misses some. Of around 260,000 clones listed, about 86% are singletons. The sequenced material came from PBMCs or T cells enriched from blood (not recorded which). All receptors come from a man younger than 45 with acute COVID-19.

The chain joins TRBV7-2 to TRBJ1-6, with D uncertain. Trimming stripped 2 bases from V and 13 bases from J, with 9 bases between. The CDR3 is 12 amino acids. Germline loops: CDR1 SGHTA, CDR2 FQGNSA. CDR3 DNA sequence: TGTGCCAGCAGCTTAAACAGTGGGCCCCTCCACTTT. It is translated as CASSLNSGPLHF.

The chain joins TRBV6-5 to TRBJ1-3; the D gene is possibly TRBD1 (6 bases). In germline, CDR1 is MNHEY, CDR2 SVGAGI. The ends were cut back, 4 bases at V and 4 bases at J, with 17 bases in the middle. The CDR3 runs to 16 residues. CDR3 in DNA: TGTGCCAGCAGTTCAAAGACAGGTCTATTAGGAAACACCATATATTTT. Its protein product is CASSSKTGLLGNTIYF.

The rearrangement joins TRBV10-3 to TRBJ2-3; tentatively, D is TRBD2 (8 bases). CDR3 length: 15 residues. The ends were cut back, 6 bases at V and 8 bases at J, with 21 bases in the middle. Germline V gene sequence: CDR1 ENHRY, CDR2 SYGVKD. This CDR3 is CAISLTGTSLGTQYF. Here the CDR3 DNA reads TGTGCCATCAGCTTGACAGGGACTAGTCTGGGTACGCAGTATTTT.

V usage is TRBV7-9 and J usage is TRBJ1-4; 8 bases fit TRBD1. Trimming removed 5 bases from V and 8 bases from J; junction bases left unmatched: 7. Per the germline V gene, CDR1 is SEHNR and CDR2 is FQNEAQ (reference sequence). The CDR3 extends over 14 amino acids. CDR3 DNA: TGTGCCAGCAGCCGCTCAGGGGGCAAGGAAAAACTGTTTTTT. Encoded protein: CASSRSGGKEKLFF.

The rearrangement joins TRBV6-5 to TRBJ2-1, with D perhaps matching TRBD1 (5 bases). CDR1 and CDR2 (germline): MNHEY, SVGAGI. This CDR3 spans 15 amino acids. V gave up 2 bases and J gave up 4 bases, with 12 bases separating them. CDR3 amino acids: CASSYAGSLYNEQFF. For the CDR3, the DNA is TGTGCCAGCAGTTACGCAGGGTCCCTATACAATGAGCAGTTCTTC.

The genes are TRBV6-5 and TRBJ1-6; 11 bases agree with TRBD1. The germline V gene has CDR1 MNHEY and CDR2 SVGAGI. The CDR3 is 16 amino acids. V lost 2 bases and J lost 10; bases outside the gene matches: 7. CDR3 sequence reads: CASSYTSGTGGSPLHF. CDR3 sequence (DNA): TGTGCCAGCAGTTACACCTCCGGGACAGGGGGATCACCCCTCCACTTT.

This clone has just a few counts. The V gene is TRBV28, the J gene TRBJ1-2; D ambiguous. CDR3 length: 14 amino acids. CDR1 MDHEN and CDR2 SYDVKM come from the germline V gene. Trimming left V 3 bases short and J 4 bases short, with 12 bases between. In DNA form, the CDR3 reads TGTGCCAGCAGTTTGATCAGGCACCCCTATGGCTACACCTTC. It is translated as CASSLIRHPYGYTF.

The V and J genes are TRBV9 and TRBJ1-5; D uncertain. The CDR3 is 16 amino acids. Germline V CDR1 and CDR2: SGDLS, YYNGEE. Trimming removed 6 bases at V and 1 base at J, with 17 bases between. The CDR3: CASKRRDMLSNQPQHF. The CDR3 DNA is TGTGCCAGCAAAAGACGCGACATGCTCAGCAATCAGCCCCAGCATTTT.

For this clone: At one end the junction does not follow the germline gene, possibly because of a read error. The J gene is TRBJ2-2, the V gene TRBV5-1; D may be TRBD2 (6 bases). The CDR3 has 15 residues. Germline CDR1 reads SGHRS; CDR2 reads YFSETQ. Written as DNA, the CDR3 is TGTGCCAGCAGCCGGAATGCGGGAAACACCGGGGAGCTGTTTTTT. Protein product: CASSRNAGNTGELFF.

V and J are TRBV5-6 and TRBJ2-7; D gene unclear. Germline CDR1 and CDR2: SGHDT and YYEEEE. Trimming shortened V by 2 bases and J by 7 bases, and 7 bases separated the two germline ends. The CDR3 sequence is 11 residues long. The CDR3: CASSFGPEQYV. The CDR3 region has the DNA TGTGCCAGCAGCTTTGGGCCGGAGCAGTACGTC.

This clone has more than one count but fewer than ten. The CDR3 here is CASRPQGAYYGYTF. DNA for the CDR3: TGTGCCAGCAGGCCCCAGGGGGCCTACTATGGCTACACCTTC. The V and J genes are TRBV27 and TRBJ1-2; 8 bases are shared with TRBD1. The V gene's germline CDR1 is MNHEY and CDR2 SMNVEV (reference sequence). V dropped 6 bases and J dropped 3; count of bases not matched to a gene: 6. This CDR3 contains 14 residues.